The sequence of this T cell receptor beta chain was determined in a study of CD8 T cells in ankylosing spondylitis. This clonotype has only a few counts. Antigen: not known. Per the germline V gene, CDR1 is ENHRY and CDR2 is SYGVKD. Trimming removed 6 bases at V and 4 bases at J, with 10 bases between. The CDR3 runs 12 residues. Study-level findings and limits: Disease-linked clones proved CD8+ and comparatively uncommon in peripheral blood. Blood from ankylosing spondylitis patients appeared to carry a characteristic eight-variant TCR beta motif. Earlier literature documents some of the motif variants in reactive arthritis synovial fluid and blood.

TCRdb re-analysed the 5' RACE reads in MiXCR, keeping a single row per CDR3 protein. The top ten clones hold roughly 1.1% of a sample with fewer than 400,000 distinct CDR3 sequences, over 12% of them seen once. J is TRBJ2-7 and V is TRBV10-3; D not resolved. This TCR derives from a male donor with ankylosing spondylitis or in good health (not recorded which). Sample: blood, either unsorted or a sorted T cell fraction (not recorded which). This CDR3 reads CAISGARYEQYF. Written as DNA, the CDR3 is TGTGCCATCAGCGGAGCCAGGTACGAGCAGTACTTC.